This is a list of T cell receptor beta chains from one sample in a study of memory CD4+ T cells and cytomegalovirus serostatus. Using immunoSEQ multiplex PCR, the repertoire was profiled, and TCRdb retains in-frame clones only, with some absent. The table has 70,000 to 90,000 clones, roughly three quarters seen once. Source material: memory CD4+ T cells from blood. The receptors shown here come from an adult in good health and CMV-seropositive. Both conserved end residues are part of each CDR3. Each record gives: clone size, J gene, D gene, V gene, CDR3 DNA, CDR3 protein. D genes are given only for firm matches. Some rows have no size entry. The others give once, few or many, or a class for an expanded clone.

>.|TRBJ1-5|.|TRBV5-8
TGTGCCAGCAGCTCTGGACGGACTAGCAATCAGCCCCAGCATTTT
CASSSGRTSNQPQHF
>few|TRBJ1-2|.|TRBV14
TGTGCCAGCAGCCAAGAGGTGGGGCCCTATGGCTACACCTTC
CASSQEVGPYGYTF
>.|TRBJ1-6|.|TRBV10-3
TGTGCCATCAGTGCCGGGACCGATCGAGGGCATAATTCACCCCTCCACTTT
CAISAGTDRGHNSPLHF
>.|TRBJ1-1|TRBD1|TRBV18
TGTGCCAGCTCTTTCCGAGCCGGACAGGGTAACACTGAAGCTTTCTTT
CASSFRAGQGNTEAFF
>.|TRBJ1-2|TRBD1|TRBV18
TGTGCCAGCTCACCTAGACAGGGGGCTAACTATGGCTACACCTTC
CASSPRQGANYGYTF
>.|TRBJ2-5|.|TRBV29-1
TGCAGCGCGACCTCGGGAGACAGTCAAGAGACCCAGTACTTC
CSATSGDSQETQYF
>few|TRBJ1-3|.|TRBV2
TGTGCCTCAGCTGGGGGTCTCGGAAACACCATATATTTT
CASAGGLGNTIYF
>.|TRBJ1-1|.|TRBV7-9
TGTGCCAGCAGCTATGAGAGAAACACTGAAGCTTTCTTT
CASSYERNTEAFF
>.|TRBJ2-1|TRBD2|TRBV7-2
TGTGCCAGCAGCTTAGTAATAGCGGGAGGGAGCTCCTACAATGAGCAGTTCTTC
CASSLVIAGGSSYNEQFF
>.|TRBJ2-1|TRBD2|TRBV9
TGTGCCAGCAGCCCGCGCTTCTCACTAGCGGGAGTCTACAATGAGCAGTTCTTC
CASSPRFSLAGVYNEQFF
>.|TRBJ1-5|.|TRBV6-4
TGTGCCAGCAGTGCCAGTTATAGCAATCAGCCCCAGCATTTT
CASSASYSNQPQHF
>.|TRBJ1-3|.|TRBV2
TGTGCCAGCAGTGCATTGGGCTCTGGAAACACCATATATTTT
CASSALGSGNTIYF
>few|TRBJ1-1|.|TRBV30
TGTGCCTGGAGGGTATGGGGAGGGACTGAAGCTTTCTTT
CAWRVWGGTEAFF
>.|TRBJ2-5|.|TRBV5-1
TGCGCCAGCAGTTATGGAGTCCGAGAGACCCAGTACTTC
CASSYGVRETQYF
>.|TRBJ2-2|.|TRBV7-7
TGTGCCAGCAGCACAACCCAGACCGGGGAGCTGTTTTTT
CASSTTQTGELFF
>.|TRBJ2-3|.|TRBV9
TGTGCCAGCAGCGTAGCTGCAGTTACAGATACGCAGTATTTT
CASSVAAVTDTQYF
>.|TRBJ2-1|TRBD2|TRBV5-4
TGTGCCAGCAGCTTAGCGGGGGTTTTCAATGAGCAGTTCTTC
CASSLAGVFNEQFF
>.|TRBJ1-1|TRBD1|TRBV7-9
TGTGCCAGCAGTCCTCGGACAGGGATGGGGACCACTGAAGCTTTCTTT
CASSPRTGMGTTEAFF
>.|TRBJ2-3|TRBD2|TRBV9
TGTGCCAGCAGCGTAAATTCTGGAGCGGGAGGCACAGATACGCAGTATTTT
CASSVNSGAGGTDTQYF